Shown below are 20 T cell receptor beta chains from a single sample sequenced in a study of shared clonotypes between healthy human individuals. Some clones are missing from TCRdb's copy, which holds only in-frame ones; the method was immunoSEQ multiplex PCR. The sample shows about 520,000 clones, about 85% of them seen only once. Specimen: PBMCs. Every receptor here comes from a woman aged 40 to 50 in good health. Some clones in this sample may be carry-over from other donors' samples.

Comment on this clone: This may come from a read error, since a much larger clone is one base off. The chain is built from TRBV5-1 and TRBJ1-6; 9 nucleotides align to TRBD1. The CDR3 is 15 amino acids. Trimming removed 4 bases from V and 7 bases from J; junction bases left unmatched: 6. Per germline, CDR1 SGHRS and CDR2 YFSETQ. The CDR3 bases are TGCGCCAGCAGCCGCGTACAGGGGGCGAATTCACCCCTCCACTTT. Translation: CASSRVQGANSPLHF.

As to this clone: The likely explanation is a read error, given a far larger clone one base away. At the DNA level, this CDR3 is encoded by other sequences in the same sample as well. V is TRBV1 and J is TRBJ2-3. TRBV1 is labeled a pseudogene. This CDR3 is built from 15 residues. The CDR3 DNA reads TGCACCAGCAGCCAGGAGCCCGGGGCCCCAGATACGCAGTATTTT. Encoded protein: CTSSQEPGAPDTQYF.

This clone was seen only a few times. This chain joins TRBV14 and TRBJ1-1; D gene ambiguous. Per the germline V gene, CDR1 is SGHDN and CDR2 is FVKESK. V was clipped by 7 bases and J by 0 bases, with 6 bases between them. CDR3 length: 12 amino acids. CDR3 nucleotides: TGTGCCAGCACCCGTTTGAACACTGAAGCTTTCTTT. Encoded protein: CASTRLNTEAFF.

This clone appeared a single time. V usage is TRBV2 and J usage is TRBJ2-7; D gene unclear. V lost 4 bases, J lost 2 bases, and 12 bases lay in between. Per the germline V gene, CDR1 is SNHLY and CDR2 is FYNNEI. The CDR3 contains 14 residues. This CDR3 reads CASSVTRSTYEQYF. CDR3 in DNA: TGTGCCAGCAGTGTAACGAGGAGTACCTACGAGCAGTACTTC.

This chain links TRBV2 with TRBJ2-3, with 9 nucleotides matching TRBD2. The junction had 16 bases not matched to a gene; V was cut back by 9 bases and J by 6 bases. The CDR3 has 16 residues. Germline CDR1 and CDR2: SNHLY and FYNNEI. The CDR3 DNA reads as TGTGCCAGAGGCAGGGGGGTAGCGGGAGCTTGGGATACGCAGTATTTT. This encodes CARGRGVAGAWDTQYF.

The genes are TRBV27 and TRBJ1-2; D uncertain. Deletions cut 2 bases from V and 4 bases from J, with 8 bases between. Germline lookup yields CDR1 MNHEY and CDR2 SMNVEV (reference sequence). The CDR3 runs to 13 residues. In nucleotides, the CDR3 is TGTGCCAGCAGTTTAGTGGCTAGCTATGGCTACACCTTC. Translated: CASSLVASYGYTF.

The chain joins TRBV7-8 to TRBJ2-3, with 8 bases matching TRBD2. The CDR3 totals 17 residues. V lost 3 bases and J lost 4; bases outside the gene matches: 12. CDR1 is SGHVS, CDR2 FQNEAQ, per germline. Here the CDR3 reads CASSFRGTSGGADTQYF. The CDR3 region has the DNA TGTGCCAGCAGCTTCCGTGGGACTAGTGGAGGCGCAGATACGCAGTATTTT.

As to this clone: It is likely a read error: a sequence one base away is far more abundant. The sample has other DNA sequences that encode this CDR3 too. The CDR3 nucleotides are TGCAGTGTTGACAGGGGGCTCGGCACAGATACGCAGTATTTT. Translated, it gives CSVDRGLGTDTQYF. The rearrangement uses TRBV29-1 and TRBJ2-3; the match to TRBD1 covers 10 bases. Germline V gives CDR1 SQVTM, CDR2 ANQGSEA. The CDR3 spans 14 residues.

The rearrangement joins TRBV29-1 to TRBJ2-4; 7 bases are shared with TRBD1. From germline, CDR1 is SQVTM and CDR2 ANQGSEA. The V gene end was trimmed by 7 bases and the J gene end by 0 bases; junction bases not matched to a gene: 30. The CDR3 sequence is 22 residues long. CDR3 DNA: TGCAGCGCTAAAAGACAGGGTCGGGGTTCTAGGGAACTTGCGCAAGCCAAAAACATTCAGTACTTC. Translated: CSAKRQGRGSRELAQAKNIQYF.

This chain uses TRBV19 with TRBJ1-2; D gene unclear. CDR1 and CDR2 (germline): LNHDA, SQIVND (reference sequence). Deletions cut 9 bases from V and 4 bases from J, with 12 bases between. The CDR3 length is 12 residues. CDR3 region: CASGVSGYGYTF. The CDR3 DNA sequence: TGTGCCAGCGGGGTCTCGGGCTATGGCTACACCTTC.

The V gene is TRBV9, the J gene TRBJ2-5, with D possibly matching TRBD2 (5 bases). Gene TRBJ2-7 matches the end of the DNA better, so the J call may be wrong. From germline, CDR1 is SGDLS and CDR2 YYNGEE. The CDR3 has 14 residues. The CDR3: CASSVAAARDEQYF. As DNA, the CDR3 is TGTGCCAGCAGCGTAGCAGCGGCCCGGGACGAGCAGTACTTC.

The chain combines TRBV2 with TRBJ2-7, with D perhaps matching TRBD2 (5 bases). Germline CDR1 SNHLY, CDR2 FYNNEI. V lost 4 bases to trimming and J lost 0 bases, with 10 bases between them. The length of the CDR3 is 14 residues. DNA of the CDR3: TGTGCCAGCAGTGTTAGCGACAACTCCTACGAGCAGTACTTC. Translation gives CASSVSDNSYEQYF.

This sequence joins TRBV7-9 and TRBJ2-7, with TRBD2 identical over 8 bases. The CDR3 runs to 15 residues. In germline, CDR1 is SEHNR, CDR2 FQNEAQ (reference sequence). Trimming cost V 2 bases and J 2 bases; bases outside gene matches: 5. CDR3 DNA: TGTGCCAGCAGCTTACCCCTAGCGGGTCCCTACGAGCAGTACTTC. Protein: CASSLPLAGPYEQYF.

About this clone itself: A much larger clone sits a single nucleotide away, making a read error possible. Other DNA sequences from this sample encode an identical CDR3 as well. This chain joins TRBV28 and TRBJ2-3; a possible D gene is TRBD1 (5 bases). The CDR3 has 15 amino acids. Germline V gene sequence: CDR1 MDHEN, CDR2 SYDVKM. CDR3 loop: CASSPDGHSTDTQYF. CDR3 bases: TGCGCCAGCAGCCCCGACGGACATAGCACAGATACGCAGTATTTT.

In the case of this clone: This likely reflects a read error, since a far larger clone is one base away. The chain carries TRBV27 and TRBJ1-1; D might be TRBD1 (5 bases). CDR1 and CDR2 (germline): MNHEY, SMNVEV (reference sequence). The V end was cut by 5 bases, the J end by 3 bases, with 16 bases between. CDR3 size: 15 residues. DNA for the CDR3: TGTGCCAGCAGTCCTCGGGGCAGGCTCTACACTGAAGCTTTCTTT. Protein sequence: CASSPRGRLYTEAFF.

The V and J genes are TRBV6-1 and TRBJ1-1; the D is unclear. V was pared by 2 bases and J by 4 bases, with 5 bases between. Germline V lookup: CDR1 MNHNS, CDR2 SASEGT. CDR3 length equals 12 residues. The CDR3 loop is CASSELGTEAFF. Here the CDR3 DNA reads TGTGCCAGCAGTGAACTGGGCACTGAAGCTTTCTTT.

Details on this clone: A read error is the likely source, as a far larger clone sits one nucleotide away. Other DNA sequences in this specimen translate into the identical CDR3. V gene TRBV30 combines with J gene TRBJ2-5, with no clear D. V gave up 3 bases and J gave up 9 bases, with 20 bases separating them. Per germline, CDR1 GTSNPN and CDR2 SVGIG (reference sequence). The CDR3 is 14 amino acids. The CDR3 coding sequence is TGTGCCTGGAGCGTACTCGGCGACGGTGGGGCCCAGTACTTC. Protein product: CAWSVLGDGGAQYF.

V gene TRBV9 combines with J gene TRBJ1-2, with D perhaps TRBD1 (5 bases). Trimming left V 4 bases short and J 4 bases short, with 11 bases between. This CDR3 contains 13 residues. Per germline, CDR1 SGDLS and CDR2 YYNGEE. CDR3 sequence: CASSPPGAYGYTF. For the CDR3, the DNA is TGTGCCAGCAGCCCCCCCGGGGCCTATGGCTACACCTTC.

The genes are TRBV27 and TRBJ2-7, with a weak D call TRBD2 (6 bases). CDR3 length: 13 residues. Between the trimmed V and J ends, which lost 8 bases and 7 bases, there was a span of 18 bases. CDR1 is MNHEY, CDR2 SMNVEV, per germline (reference sequence). This chain's CDR3 is CASGRRELGEQYF. In nucleotides, the CDR3 is TGTGCCAGCGGTCGGCGGGAACTGGGTGAGCAGTACTTC.

The genes are TRBV9 and TRBJ2-5; D unclear. Germline V gene data show CDR1 as SGDLS and CDR2 as YYNGEE. This CDR3 is built from 14 residues. The V and J ends lost 2 bases and 2 bases respectively, with 10 bases between them. The CDR3 nucleotides read TGTGCCAGCAGCGTCTCCGGTCCGCAAGAGACCCAGTACTTC. Protein sequence: CASSVSGPQETQYF. The entire variable domain, with the rest obtained from reference TRBV9 and TRBJ2-5, is as follows: DSGVTQTPKHLITATGQRVTLRCSPRSGDLSVYWYQQSLDQGLQFLIQYYNGEERAKGNILERFSAQQFPDLHSELNLSSLELGDSALYFCASSVSGPQETQYFGPGTRLLVL.